This TCR beta chain was recovered during a study of cytomegalovirus exposure and HLA in healthy donors. On the study more broadly: There were 65 million to 85 million unique TCRs (from HLA-typed donors) in an early data release. General observations from the study: In a later analysis, most CMV-associated TCR beta chains appeared HLA-restricted. The likely explanation for a cluster of highly shared sequence variants was sequencing artifact. Fewer N-insertions than the roughly 630-donor mean were reportedly shown by an Asian-associated ancestry cluster in a later analysis.

Germline lookup yields CDR1 LGHNA and CDR2 YSLEER. There are 18 residues in the CDR3. V was trimmed by 0 bases and J by 0 bases, leaving 18 bases between them. The PCR made use of 60 Vbeta and 13 Jbeta primers. The protocol was immunoSEQ multiplex PCR, while the TCRdb copy is restricted to in-frame clones and leaves out a portion. The sample consists of 93,000 or so clones, roughly 80% of them appearing once. Turning to this clone: Its antigen is unidentified.

The chain carries TRBV4-3 and TRBJ2-7; the D gene is possibly TRBD2 (6 bases). The specimen was PBMCs. This clonotype originated in a man aged 50 to 59 in good health and CMV-seropositive. CDR3 DNA: TGCGCCAGCAGCCAAGATGCCACACAAGCGGGTCTCTCCTACGAGCAGTACTTC. Its translation: CASSQDATQAGLSYEQYF.